This T cell receptor (beta chain) is drawn from a study of T-cell memory formation after mild COVID-19. Constant-segment primers were used for 5'RACE, and the resulting TCR alpha and TCR beta cDNA libraries carried sample barcodes and UMIs. TCRdb re-analysed the 5' RACE reads in MiXCR, keeping a single row per CDR3 protein. Of 10,000 to 15,000 distinct CDR3 sequences listed, about 14% are singletons. V shed 7 bases, J shed 2 bases, and the junction held 10 bases outside the gene matches. Germline V gives CDR1 LNHDA, CDR2 SQIVND (reference sequence). The CDR3 has 16 residues. Worth noting for this clonotype: Its matching antigen is unknown.

Points from the study as a whole: In pre-infection memory, a portion of responding clones appeared, which suggested that cross-reactive memory joined. Of the contracting clones, CD4+ ones lay mainly in CM and EM, and CD8+ ones in EMRA. Whereas later expanders leaned CD4+, clones contracting day 15 to 85 showed a balanced CD4/CD8 makeup.

The receptor was derived from a man aged 18 to 30 who had mild COVID-19 (a few samples of this study predate the infection). Cell type and time point are not known. The rearrangement links TRBV19 to TRBJ2-1; the match to TRBD2 covers 8 bases. Sequenced sample: PBMCs or a T cell subset sorted from them (not recorded which). In DNA form, the CDR3 reads TGTGCCAGTACCGGGGGGGGGCGTAGCGCCTACAATGAGCAGTTCTTC. Amino acid sequence: CASTGGGRSAYNEQFF.